Each of the 26 T cell receptor beta chains below was sequenced from the same sample in a study of CD8 T cells in ankylosing spondylitis. TCRdb re-called the 5' RACE reads through MiXCR, storing one row per CDR3 protein. Of some 270,000 distinct CDR3 sequences listed, more than 15% are singletons. The material sequenced was blood, either unsorted or a sorted T cell fraction (not recorded which). The origin of the receptors is a male donor with ankylosing spondylitis or in good health (not recorded which).

This clonotype has more than one count but fewer than ten. This chain connects TRBV5-1 to TRBJ2-7; 9 nucleotides line up with TRBD2. Trimming at V came to 4 bases and at J to 4 bases, leaving 15 bases not matched to a gene. Per the germline V gene, CDR1 is SGHRS and CDR2 is YFSETQ. The CDR3 contains 17 residues. This chain's CDR3 is CASSPHNTGTSRYEQYF. CDR3 bases: TGCGCCAGCAGCCCCCATAATACCGGGACTAGCAGGTACGAGCAGTACTTC.

The chain recombines TRBV12-3 or TRBV12-4 with TRBJ2-3; the D is unclear. The germline V and J ends were trimmed by 4 bases and 5 bases, with 13 bases remaining between them. CDR3 size: 14 residues. CDR3 coding DNA: TGTGCCAGCAGTTCTACCCTTTCAGTAGATACGCAGTATTTT. Its protein product is CASSSTLSVDTQYF.

V is TRBV29-1 and J is TRBJ2-1; D is ambiguous. CDR3 length equals 16 residues. The germline V gene encodes CDR1 SQVTM and CDR2 ANQGSEA. V was cut by 1 base and J by 0 bases, with 13 bases left in between. The CDR3 loop reads CSVEGMGRSSYNEQFF. DNA for the CDR3: TGCAGCGTTGAAGGGATGGGTAGAAGCTCCTACAATGAGCAGTTCTTC.

This chain uses TRBV4-3 with TRBJ1-4; perhaps TRBD1 as D (5 bases). CDR1 LGHNA and CDR2 YSLEER come from the germline V gene. V shed 0 bases and J shed 3 bases, with 14 bases lying between them. The CDR3 is made up of 17 amino acids. CDR3 protein: CASSQDAGGASNEKLFF. CDR3 nucleotides: TGCGCCAGCAGCCAAGATGCGGGAGGGGCTTCTAATGAAAAACTGTTTTTT.

V is TRBV12-3 or TRBV12-4 and J is TRBJ2-1, with TRBD1 matching 11 bases. The CDR3 extends over 15 amino acids. Trimming removed 6 bases from V and 5 bases from J; junction bases left unmatched: 6. The CDR3: CASRAGQGEHNEQFF. As DNA, the CDR3 is TGTGCCAGCAGGGCGGGACAGGGGGAACACAATGAGCAGTTCTTC.

V usage is TRBV6-5 and J usage is TRBJ2-1, with 9 nucleotides matching TRBD2. CDR1 is MNHEY, CDR2 SVGAGI, per germline. The ends lost 2 bases at V and 12 bases at J; junction bases unmatched: 11. The CDR3 contains 15 residues. The CDR3: CASSYHQGAGGPQFF. The DNA for the CDR3 is TGTGCCAGCAGTTACCATCAAGGGGCGGGAGGGCCGCAGTTCTTC.

V and J are TRBV4-1 and TRBJ2-7; no definite D call. The CDR3 runs to 16 residues. Germline values: CDR1 MGHRA, CDR2 YSYEKL. Trimming pared 0 bases from V and 0 bases from J, leaving 12 bases between. The CDR3 loop reads CASSQDPPASSYEQYF. CDR3 DNA: TGCGCCAGCAGCCAAGATCCGCCGGCGAGCTCCTACGAGCAGTACTTC.

The rearrangement uses TRBV18 and TRBJ2-3; 10 bases map to TRBD1. The CDR3 extends over 15 amino acids. V was clipped by 0 bases and J by 6 bases; unmatched bases: 3. The germline CDR1 and CDR2 sequences are KGHSH and LQKENI. Written as DNA, the CDR3 is TGTGCCAGCTCACCACCGACAGGGGGCCTGGATACGCAGTATTTT. It specifies CASSPPTGGLDTQYF.

Here the CDR3 reads CASSPPAGPLSYEQYF. The CDR3, as DNA: TGTGCCAGCTCACCACCGGCAGGACCACTTTCCTACGAGCAGTACTTC. The chain couples TRBV18 to TRBJ2-7; no definite D call. The CDR3 is 16 residues long. Germline V gene sequence: CDR1 KGHSH, CDR2 LQKENI. Trimming shortened V by 0 bases and J by 1 base, and 13 bases separated the two germline ends.

The V call is TRBV7-2, the J call TRBJ2-2, with D possibly matching TRBD2 (5 bases). Germline V gene data show CDR1 as SGHTA and CDR2 as FQGNSA. The V gene lost 0 bases and the J gene lost 4 bases, with 12 bases spanning the gap. The CDR3 is 16 amino acids. In DNA form, the CDR3 reads TGTGCCAGCAGCTTAGCCGCTAGCTGGGGCACCGGGGAGCTGTTTTTT. Residues: CASSLAASWGTGELFF.

The chain joins TRBV11-2 to TRBJ2-6, with D tentatively TRBD2 (7 bases). Germline lookup yields CDR1 SGHAT and CDR2 FQNNGV. This CDR3 region has 19 residues. V dropped 3 bases and J dropped 0 bases, with 18 bases sitting between them. CDR3 coding DNA: TGTGCCAGCAGCTTCGGGGGGCACATACTAGCCTCTGGGGCCAACGTCCTGACTTTC. Protein sequence: CASSFGGHILASGANVLTF.

The genes are TRBV6-1 and TRBJ2-5, with a tentative D call TRBD1 (7 bases). The germline V gene encodes CDR1 MNHNS and CDR2 SASEGT. CDR3 length: 14 amino acids. V gave up 2 bases and J gave up 4 bases, with 11 bases separating them. The DNA for the CDR3 is TGTGCCAGCAGTGAACCCAGGGGGGTAGAGACCCAGTACTTC. The encoded protein is CASSEPRGVETQYF.

For the CDR3, the DNA is TGCAGTGCTAGAGATTTTCTAGCGGGACTGGACGAGCAGTACTTC. Amino acids: CSARDFLAGLDEQYF. The V call is TRBV20-1, the J call TRBJ2-7; 9 bases map to TRBD2. CDR1 DFQATT and CDR2 SNEGSKA come from the germline V gene (reference sequence). V lost 0 bases and J lost 5; bases outside the gene matches: 8. This CDR3 comprises 15 residues.

This rearrangement joins TRBV27 to TRBJ2-2, with 9 bases matching TRBD1. CDR3 length: 15 residues. The trim removed 5 bases at V and 6 bases at J, leaving 7 bases unmatched. CDR1 is MNHEY and CDR2 is SMNVEV in the germline V gene (reference sequence). The CDR3 bases are TGTGCCAGCAGTCAGACAGGGGGGTTCGCCGGGGAGCTGTTTTTT. It yields the protein CASSQTGGFAGELFF.

The J gene is TRBJ1-5, the V gene TRBV15, with D hard to call. This CDR3 region has 12 residues. Germline CDR1 reads LNHNV; CDR2 reads YYDKDF (reference sequence). V dropped 5 bases and J dropped 0 bases, with 2 bases sitting between them. The CDR3 nucleotides read TGTGCCACCAGCCTTAGCAATCAGCCCCAGCATTTT. It translates to CATSLSNQPQHF.

The genes are TRBV27 and TRBJ1-2; D remains unclear. V gave up 4 bases and J gave up 4 bases, with 7 bases separating them. The germline gives CDR1 MNHEY, CDR2 SMNVEV (reference sequence). The length of the CDR3 is 12 residues. This CDR3 reads CASSSTAYGYTF. CDR3 DNA sequence: TGTGCCAGCAGTTCAACAGCCTATGGCTACACCTTC.

This clonotype was picked up one time. It may be a read error: a sequence one base away is much more abundant. This CDR3 fails to terminate in the conserved phenylalanine or tryptophan, so it likely reflects a read error. The chain combines TRBV5-1 with TRBJ1-1; perhaps TRBD1 as D (5 bases). The CDR3 has 14 residues. Trimming removed 1 base from V and 0 bases from J, with 7 bases in between. Germline V gene data show CDR1 as SGHRS and CDR2 as YFSETQ. CDR3 in DNA: TGCGCCAGCAGCTTGACAGGCTTGAACACTGAAGCTTTCCTT. Its translation: CASSLTGLNTEAFL.

This clonotype has a handful of counts. The chain recombines TRBV7-9 with TRBJ2-1; no firm D call. The CDR3 is 12 residues long. The germline V gene has CDR1 SEHNR and CDR2 FQNEAQ (reference sequence). V lost 8 bases to trimming and J lost 6 bases, with 11 bases between them. This chain's CDR3 is CASRAPGNEQFF. CDR3 nucleotide sequence: TGTGCCAGCCGCGCACCGGGCAATGAGCAGTTCTTC.

This clonotype was detected many times. This sequence joins TRBV7-9 and TRBJ2-5; TRBD1 aligns across 7 bases. V was clipped by 5 bases and J by 0 bases; unmatched bases: 9. The CDR3 sequence is 16 residues long. Germline assignment: CDR1 SEHNR and CDR2 FQNEAQ (reference sequence). The CDR3 region is CASSNPGTDNQETQYF. The CDR3 DNA reads as TGTGCCAGCAGCAATCCCGGGACAGATAACCAAGAGACCCAGTACTTC.

This clonotype was counted ten times or more. The gene calls are TRBV27 and TRBJ2-3; a weak D match, TRBD1 (6 bases). Per germline, CDR1 MNHEY and CDR2 SMNVEV (reference sequence). This CDR3 region has 14 residues. Trimming removed 5 bases at V and 2 bases at J, with 11 bases between. The CDR3 loop is CASSADRDTDTQYF. In DNA, the CDR3 is TGTGCCAGCAGTGCGGACAGAGACACAGATACGCAGTATTTT.

This clonotype was seen repeatedly, ten times or more. This chain uses TRBV29-1 with TRBJ2-3; 7 bases match TRBD2. After removal of 7 bases from V and 1 base from J, the junction contained 17 bases not matched to a gene. From germline, CDR1 is SQVTM and CDR2 ANQGSEA. The CDR3 has 17 residues. CDR3 amino acids: CSAVGASGFPRTDTQYF. CDR3 coding DNA: TGCAGCGCTGTGGGCGCTAGCGGATTCCCCCGCACAGATACGCAGTATTTT.

The chain combines TRBV12-3 or TRBV12-4 with TRBJ2-3; perhaps TRBD1 as D (5 bases). This CDR3 contains 14 residues. Trimming removed 6 bases at V and 4 bases at J, with 14 bases between. As DNA, the CDR3 is TGTGCCAGCAGCCCTTTCAGGGTCGCAGATACGCAGTATTTT. It specifies CASSPFRVADTQYF.

This clonotype was seen a handful of times. The chain recombines TRBV6-5 with TRBJ2-5; TRBD1 or TRBD2 may be the D gene (5 bases each). The CDR3 extends over 15 amino acids. CDR1 MNHEY and CDR2 SVGAGI come from the germline V gene. The V and J ends lost 0 bases and 5 bases respectively, with 13 bases between them. This CDR3 is CASSYSLAGTETQYF. The CDR3 DNA follows: TGTGCCAGCAGTTACTCGCTGGCAGGGACGGAGACCCAGTACTTC.

This clonotype came up a few times. V is TRBV12-5 and J is TRBJ2-1; 11 positions agree with TRBD1. Per the germline V gene, CDR1 is LGHNT and CDR2 is FRNRAP. Trimming at V came to 4 bases and at J to 2 bases, leaving 1 base not matched to a gene. The CDR3 runs to 15 residues. CDR3 amino acids: CASGWGQGAYNEQFF. The DNA of the CDR3 is TGTGCTAGTGGTTGGGGACAGGGGGCCTACAATGAGCAGTTCTTC.

The rearrangement uses TRBV7-9 and TRBJ2-7; D is unclear. The CDR3 covers 14 residues. V dropped 4 bases and J dropped 1 base, with 11 bases sitting between them. Germline CDR1 SEHNR, CDR2 FQNEAQ (reference sequence). CDR3 bases: TGTGCCAGCAGCTCCCCCGAATATTCCTACGAGCAGTACTTC. Translation: CASSSPEYSYEQYF.

There are many counts of this clonotype. The chain has TRBV29-1 and TRBJ2-1, with D maybe TRBD2 (6 bases). Germline-derived CDR1 and CDR2 are SQVTM and ANQGSEA. V was cut by 4 bases and J by 7 bases, with 11 bases left in between. CDR3 size: 12 residues. CDR3 sequence: CSVGRGANEQFF. CDR3 bases: TGCAGCGTTGGGAGGGGCGCGAATGAGCAGTTCTTC.